The TCR beta chain described here comes from a study of T cell responses to AZD1222 COVID-19 vaccine. Study-level results: Targeting of unmutated variant regions was reportedly seen in nearly half of spike-specific TCRs.

Measured with immunoSEQ multiplex PCR; TCRdb has only the in-frame clones, and not every one. The data contain around 100,000 clones, 70% to 90% of them seen just once; the ten biggest clones take up about a fifth. With respect to this clone: Its antigen remains unknown.

CDR1 and CDR2 (germline): SGHDT, YYEEEE. The CDR3 runs to 14 residues. The V end was cut by 3 bases, the J end by 2 bases, with 11 bases between. This TCR was sampled from an adult in good health. This chain links TRBV5-6 with TRBJ1-1, with D maybe TRBD1 (5 bases). The specimen was peripheral blood, collected on day 0 of AZD1222 vaccination. The CDR3 DNA follows: TGTGCCAGCAGCTGGGGCTGGGTTAACACTGAAGCTTTCTTT. It translates to CASSWGWVNTEAFF.